This record concerns one T cell receptor (beta chain) sequence. Per germline, CDR1 MNHEY and CDR2 SVGAGI. With V trimmed by 6 bases and J by 5 bases, 3 bases remained unmatched. CDR3 size: 12 residues. The sample originates from a study of blood T cell repertoires in COVID-19. At the level of the study: From T cells, B-cell-depleted T cells, or PBMCs came the material, which was cDNA or gDNA.

Authors' processing steps: Amplifying reference gene primers gave estimates of nucleated cell counts. Only in-frame clones appear in the TCRdb table, and some are missing; sequencing was by immunoSEQ multiplex PCR. V, J and clone size derive from that table, while D and trimming were established from the DNA sequence. The data contain roughly 250,000 clones, approximately 91% of them singletons. The cohort comprised adults aged about 18 to 100 years residing in about two dozen US areas. Each participant's cohort was designated according to participant-reported clinical history. The sequence derives from a woman aged 40 to 49 with acute COVID-19. The sample consisted of PBMCs or T cells enriched from blood (not recorded which). The J gene is TRBJ1-2, the V gene TRBV6-5, with TRBD1 identical over 7 bases. The DNA for the CDR3 is TGTGCCAGCAGGGGACAGATATATGGCTACACCTTC. This sequence encodes CASRGQIYGYTF.